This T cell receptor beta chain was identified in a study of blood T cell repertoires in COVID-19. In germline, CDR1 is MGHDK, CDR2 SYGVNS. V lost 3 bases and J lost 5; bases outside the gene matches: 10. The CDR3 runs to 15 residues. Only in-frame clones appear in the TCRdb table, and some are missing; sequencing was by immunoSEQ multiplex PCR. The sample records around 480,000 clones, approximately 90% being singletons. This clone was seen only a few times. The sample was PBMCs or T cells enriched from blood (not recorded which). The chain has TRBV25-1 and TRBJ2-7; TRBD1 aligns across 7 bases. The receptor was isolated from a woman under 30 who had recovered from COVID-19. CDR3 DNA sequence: TGTGCCAGCAGTGACTCTAACAGGGGCGTGGACGAGCAGTACTTC. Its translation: CASSDSNRGVDEQYF.